These 2 T cell receptor beta chains share one sample of origin, sequenced in a study of siplizumab effects on memory and regulatory T cells. The table came from immunoSEQ multiplex PCR; TCRdb's copy has only in-frame clones and leaves some out. The sample carries over 70,000 clones, around 95% recorded once. Sequencing was carried out using CD8+ T cells sorted from blood. These receptors were taken from a human donor in good health.

The rearrangement links TRBV5-6 to TRBJ2-7, with 8 bases aligning to TRBD1. Per the germline V gene, CDR1 is SGHDT and CDR2 is YYEEEE. J was trimmed by 4 bases and V by 0 bases; bases with no gene match: 9. The CDR3 runs 16 residues. This CDR3 is CASSLARGQEGYEQYF. The CDR3 DNA reads TGTGCCAGCAGCTTGGCCAGGGGACAGGAGGGATACGAGCAGTACTTC. Drawing the rest from reference TRBV5-6 and TRBJ2-7, the complete variable domain is DAGVTQSPTHLIKTRGQQVTLRCSPKSGHDTVSWYQQALGQGPQFIFQYYEEEERQRGNFPDRFSGHQFPNYSSELNVNALLLGDSALYLCASSLARGQEGYEQYFGPGTRLTVT.

V is TRBV6-1 and J is TRBJ1-2; tentatively, D is TRBD1 (6 bases). V lost 7 bases, J lost 8 bases, and 20 bases lay in between. The CDR3 is made up of 14 amino acids. Germline assignment: CDR1 MNHNS and CDR2 SASEGT. The CDR3 region has the DNA TGTGCCAGCAATTCAAACGCAGGGGATGTCGGCTACACCTTC. This translates into CASNSNAGDVGYTF.